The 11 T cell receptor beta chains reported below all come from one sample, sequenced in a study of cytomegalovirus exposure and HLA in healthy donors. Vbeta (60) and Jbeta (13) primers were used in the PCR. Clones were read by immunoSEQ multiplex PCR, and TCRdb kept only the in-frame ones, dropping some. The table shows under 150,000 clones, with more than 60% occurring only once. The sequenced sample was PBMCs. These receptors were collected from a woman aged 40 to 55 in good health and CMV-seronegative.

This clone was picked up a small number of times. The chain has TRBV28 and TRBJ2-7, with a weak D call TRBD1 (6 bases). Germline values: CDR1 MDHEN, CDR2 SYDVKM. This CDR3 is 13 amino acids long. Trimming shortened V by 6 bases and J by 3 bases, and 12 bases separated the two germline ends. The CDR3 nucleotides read TGTGCCAGCAGCCGTACAGGGAGCTACGAGCAGTACTTC. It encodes CASSRTGSYEQYF. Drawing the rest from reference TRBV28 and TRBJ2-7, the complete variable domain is DVKVTQSSRYLVKRTGEKVFLECVQDMDHENMFWYRQDPGLGLRLIYFSYDVKMKEKGDIPEGYSVSREKKERFSLILESASTNQTSMYLCASSRTGSYEQYFGPGTRLTVT.

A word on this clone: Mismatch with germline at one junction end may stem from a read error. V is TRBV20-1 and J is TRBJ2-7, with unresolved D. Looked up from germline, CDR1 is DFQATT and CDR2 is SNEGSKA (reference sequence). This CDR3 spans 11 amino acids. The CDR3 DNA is TGCAGTGTTCGGAGCTCCTACGAGCGGTACTTC. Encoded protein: CSVRSSYERYF.

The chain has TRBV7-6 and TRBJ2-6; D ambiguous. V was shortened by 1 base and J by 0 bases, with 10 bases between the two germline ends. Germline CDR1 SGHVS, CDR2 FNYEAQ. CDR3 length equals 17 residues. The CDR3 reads CASSLGALPSGANVLTF. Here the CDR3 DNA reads TGTGCCAGCAGCTTAGGGGCACTTCCCTCTGGGGCCAACGTCCTGACTTTC.

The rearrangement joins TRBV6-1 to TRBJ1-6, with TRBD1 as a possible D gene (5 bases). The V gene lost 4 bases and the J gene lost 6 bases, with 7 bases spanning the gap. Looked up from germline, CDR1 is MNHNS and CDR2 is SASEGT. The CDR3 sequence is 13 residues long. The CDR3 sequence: CASSGQPNSPLHF. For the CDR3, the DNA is TGTGCCAGCAGTGGACAGCCTAATTCACCCCTCCACTTT.

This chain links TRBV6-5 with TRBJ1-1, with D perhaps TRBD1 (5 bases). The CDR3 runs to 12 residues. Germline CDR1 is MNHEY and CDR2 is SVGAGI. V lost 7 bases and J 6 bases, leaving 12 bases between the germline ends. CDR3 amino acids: CASKGSTPEAFF. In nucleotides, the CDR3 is TGTGCCAGCAAGGGGTCAACCCCTGAAGCTTTCTTT.

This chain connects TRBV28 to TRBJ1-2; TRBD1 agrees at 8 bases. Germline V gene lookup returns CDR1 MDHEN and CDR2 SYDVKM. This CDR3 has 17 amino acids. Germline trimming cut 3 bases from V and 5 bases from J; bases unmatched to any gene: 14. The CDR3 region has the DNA TGTGCCAGCAGTTTTGCGGGACAGGTATCTTCGAGTTATGGCTACACCTTC. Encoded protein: CASSFAGQVSSSYGYTF.

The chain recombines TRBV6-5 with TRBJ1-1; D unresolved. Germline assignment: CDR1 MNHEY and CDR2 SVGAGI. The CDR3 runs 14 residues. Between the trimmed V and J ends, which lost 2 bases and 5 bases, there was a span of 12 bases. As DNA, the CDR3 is TGTGCCAGCAGTTACCAGAGGACGGGGACTGAAGCTTTCTTT. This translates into CASSYQRTGTEAFF.

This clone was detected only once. Here the CDR3 reads CASSPYRRSYNEQFF. The CDR3 DNA follows: TGTGCCAGCAGCCCCTACCGGCGGTCCTACAATGAGCAGTTCTTC. This chain links TRBV28 with TRBJ2-1, with D unclear. The CDR3 is made up of 15 amino acids. Germline values: CDR1 MDHEN, CDR2 SYDVKM. Trimming stripped 6 bases from V and 1 base from J, with 13 bases between.

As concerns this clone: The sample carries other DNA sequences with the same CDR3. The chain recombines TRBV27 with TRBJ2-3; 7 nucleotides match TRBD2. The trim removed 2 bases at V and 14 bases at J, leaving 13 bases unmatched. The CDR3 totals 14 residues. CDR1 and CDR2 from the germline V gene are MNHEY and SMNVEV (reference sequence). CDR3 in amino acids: CASSLIAGGRIWYF. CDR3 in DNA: TGTGCCAGCAGTTTAATAGCGGGTGGGCGAATATGGTATTTT.

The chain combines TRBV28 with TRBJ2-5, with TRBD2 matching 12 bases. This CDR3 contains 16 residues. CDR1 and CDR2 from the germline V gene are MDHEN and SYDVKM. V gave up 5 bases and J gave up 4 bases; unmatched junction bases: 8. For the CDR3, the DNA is TGTGCCAGCAGTCCCCTAGCGGGGGGGCCCGCAGAGACCCAGTACTTC. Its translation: CASSPLAGGPAETQYF.

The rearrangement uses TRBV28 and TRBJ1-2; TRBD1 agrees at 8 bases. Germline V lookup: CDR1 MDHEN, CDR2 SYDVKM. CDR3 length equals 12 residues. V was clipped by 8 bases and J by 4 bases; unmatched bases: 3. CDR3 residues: CASGQGAYGYTF. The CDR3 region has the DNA TGTGCCAGCGGACAGGGCGCCTATGGCTACACCTTC.